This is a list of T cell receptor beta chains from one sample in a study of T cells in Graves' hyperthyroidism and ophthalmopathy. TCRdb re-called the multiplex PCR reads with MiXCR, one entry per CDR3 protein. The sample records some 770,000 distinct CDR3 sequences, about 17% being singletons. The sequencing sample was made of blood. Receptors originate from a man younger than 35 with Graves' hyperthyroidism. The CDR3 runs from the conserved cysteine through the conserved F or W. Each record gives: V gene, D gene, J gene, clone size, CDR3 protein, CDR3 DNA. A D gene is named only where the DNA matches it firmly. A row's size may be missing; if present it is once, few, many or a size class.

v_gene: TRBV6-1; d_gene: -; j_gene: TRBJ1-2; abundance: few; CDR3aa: CASSEAGRGAGGYTF; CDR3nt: TGTGCCAGCAGTGAAGCAGGGCGCGGGGCTGGGGGCTACACCTTC
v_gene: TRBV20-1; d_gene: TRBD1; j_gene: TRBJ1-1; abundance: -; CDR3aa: CSADTGGKTEAFF; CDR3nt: TGCAGTGCGGATACAGGGGGGAAGACTGAAGCTTTCTTT
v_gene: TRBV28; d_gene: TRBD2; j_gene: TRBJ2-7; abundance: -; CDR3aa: CASNQVAGGIYEQYF; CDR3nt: TGTGCCAGCAATCAGGTAGCGGGAGGGATATACGAGCAGTACTTC
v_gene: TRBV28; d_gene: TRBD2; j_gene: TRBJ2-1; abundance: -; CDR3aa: CASTPPGLASNEQFF; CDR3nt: TGTGCCAGCACTCCTCCGGGACTAGCGTCCAATGAGCAGTTCTTC
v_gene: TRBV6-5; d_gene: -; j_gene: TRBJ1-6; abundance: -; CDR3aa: CASSYGARSPLHF; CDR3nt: TGTGCCAGCAGTTACGGGGCGAGGTCACCCCTCCACTTT
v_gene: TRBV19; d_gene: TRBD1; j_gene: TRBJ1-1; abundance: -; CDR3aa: CASSIRDRAPRGNTEAFF; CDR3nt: TGTGCCAGTAGTATTCGGGACAGGGCCCCTAGGGGGAACACTGAAGCTTTCTTT
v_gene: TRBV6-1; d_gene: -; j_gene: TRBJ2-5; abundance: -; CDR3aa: CASSSGHLRETQYF; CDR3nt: TGTGCCAGCAGTTCGGGACACCTTAGAGAGACCCAGTACTTC
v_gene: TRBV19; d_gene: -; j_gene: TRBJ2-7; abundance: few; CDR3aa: CASSISVSYEQYF; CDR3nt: TGTGCCAGTAGTATTTCGGTATCCTACGAGCAGTACTTC
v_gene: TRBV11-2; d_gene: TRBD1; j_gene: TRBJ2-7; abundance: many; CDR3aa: CASSLISRGSYEQYF; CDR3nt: TGTGCCAGCAGCTTAATCAGCAGGGGGTCCTACGAGCAGTACTTC
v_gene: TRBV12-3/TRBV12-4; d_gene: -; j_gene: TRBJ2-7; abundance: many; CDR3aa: CASSRRSGYEQYF; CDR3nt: TGTGCCAGCAGTCGAAGGTCTGGCTACGAGCAGTACTTC
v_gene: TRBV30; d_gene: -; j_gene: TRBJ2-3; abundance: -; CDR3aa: CAWSLFGTDTQYF; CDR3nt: TGTGCCTGGAGTCTGTTCGGCACAGATACGCAGTATTTT
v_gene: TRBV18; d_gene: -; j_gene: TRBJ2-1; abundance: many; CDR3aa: CASSPLGKRVAYNEQFF; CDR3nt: TGTGCCAGCTCACCTCTCGGTAAAAGGGTGGCCTACAATGAGCAGTTCTTC
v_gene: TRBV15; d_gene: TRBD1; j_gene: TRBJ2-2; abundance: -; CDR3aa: CATSRVGTGITGELFF; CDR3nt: TGTGCCACCAGCAGAGTTGGGACAGGGATAACCGGGGAGCTGTTTTTT
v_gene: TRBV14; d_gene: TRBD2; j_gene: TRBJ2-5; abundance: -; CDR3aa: CASSQPYRQGLAGVEGSETQYF; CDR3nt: TGTGCCAGCAGCCAACCCTATCGCCAGGGACTAGCGGGAGTGGAAGGGAGTGAGACCCAGTACTTC
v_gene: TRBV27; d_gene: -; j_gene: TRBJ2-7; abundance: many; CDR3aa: CASSLWAHAEQYF; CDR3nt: TGTGCCAGCAGTTTATGGGCCCACGCCGAGCAGTACTTC
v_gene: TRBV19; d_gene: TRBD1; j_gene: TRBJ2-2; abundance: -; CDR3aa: CASSIRDRGYGLRGELFF; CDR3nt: TGTGCCAGTAGTATACGGGACAGGGGGTATGGGCTTCGTGGGGAGCTGTTTTTT
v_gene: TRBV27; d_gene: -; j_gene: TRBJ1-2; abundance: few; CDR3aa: CASSSSGPSNYGYTF; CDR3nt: -
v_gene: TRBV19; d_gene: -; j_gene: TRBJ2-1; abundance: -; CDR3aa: CASRHDADPLSYNEQFF; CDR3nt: TGTGCCAGTAGACACGACGCGGACCCCCTCTCCTACAATGAGCAGTTCTTC
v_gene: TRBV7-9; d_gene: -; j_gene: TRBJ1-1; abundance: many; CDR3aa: CASSLMGTANTEAFF; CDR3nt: TGTGCCAGCAGCTTAATGGGGACGGCGAACACTGAAGCTTTCTTT
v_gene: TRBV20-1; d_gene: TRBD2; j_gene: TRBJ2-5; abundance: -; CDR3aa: CSATSGNQETQYF; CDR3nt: TGCAGTGCTACTAGCGGGAACCAAGAGACCCAGTACTTC
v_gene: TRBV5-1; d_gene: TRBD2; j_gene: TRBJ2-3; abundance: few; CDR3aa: CASSPGLAGGPTQYF; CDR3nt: TGCGCCAGCAGCCCGGGACTAGCGGGGGGCCCTACGCAGTATTTT
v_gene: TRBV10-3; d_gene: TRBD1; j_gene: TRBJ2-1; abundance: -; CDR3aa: CAISESGQVNEQFF; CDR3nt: TGTGCCATCAGTGAGTCGGGACAGGTCAATGAGCAGTTCTTC
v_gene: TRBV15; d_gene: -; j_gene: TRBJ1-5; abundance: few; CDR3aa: CATSRDMGNQPQHF; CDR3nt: TGTGCCACCAGCAGAGATATGGGGAATCAGCCCCAGCATTTT
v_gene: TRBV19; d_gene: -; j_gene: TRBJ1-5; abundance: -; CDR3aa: CASSIGGQGNQPQHF; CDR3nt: TGTGCCAGTAGTATAGGTGGGCAGGGTAATCAGCCCCAGCATTTT
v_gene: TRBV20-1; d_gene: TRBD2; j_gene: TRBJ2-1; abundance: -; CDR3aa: CSARDQRAGGYNEQFF; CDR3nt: TGCAGTGCTAGAGATCAGCGAGCGGGAGGGTACAATGAGCAGTTCTTC
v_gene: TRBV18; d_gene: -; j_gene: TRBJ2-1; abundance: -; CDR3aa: CASSAQDSYNEQFF; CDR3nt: TGTGCCAGCTCAGCCCAGGACAGCTACAATGAGCAGTTCTTC
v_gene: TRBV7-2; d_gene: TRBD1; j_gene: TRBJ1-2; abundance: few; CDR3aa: CASSDGTGLGYTF; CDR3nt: TGTGCCAGCAGCGACGGGACAGGCCTTGGCTACACCTTC
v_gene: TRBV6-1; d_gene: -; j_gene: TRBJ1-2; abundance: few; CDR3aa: CASSEDPGDEGYTF; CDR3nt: TGTGCCAGCAGTGAAGACCCAGGGGACGAAGGCTACACCTTC
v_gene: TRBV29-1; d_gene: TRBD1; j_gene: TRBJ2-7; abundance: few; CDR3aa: CSVTGTGESEQYF; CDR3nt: TGCAGCGTAACCGGGACAGGGGAAAGCGAGCAGTACTTC
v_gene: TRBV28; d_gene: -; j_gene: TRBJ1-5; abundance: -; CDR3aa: CASRVGNQPQHF; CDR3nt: TGTGCCAGCAGGGTAGGGAACCAGCCCCAGCATTTT
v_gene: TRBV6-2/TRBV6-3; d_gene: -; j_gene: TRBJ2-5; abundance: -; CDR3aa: CASKWSREETQYF; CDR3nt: TGTGCCAGCAAATGGTCCAGGGAAGAGACCCAGTACTTC
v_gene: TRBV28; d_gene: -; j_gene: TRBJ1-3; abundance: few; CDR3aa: CASSLYGNTIYF; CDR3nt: TGTGCCAGCAGTTTATATGGGAACACCATATATTTT
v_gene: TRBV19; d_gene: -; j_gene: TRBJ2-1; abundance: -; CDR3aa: CASSISGPSKFF; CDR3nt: TGTGCCAGTAGTATATCAGGGCCCTCTAAGTTCTTC
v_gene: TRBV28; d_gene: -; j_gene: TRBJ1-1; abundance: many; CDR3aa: CASSLWTRDTEAFF; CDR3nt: TGTGCCAGCAGTTTATGGACCCGGGACACTGAAGCTTTCTTT
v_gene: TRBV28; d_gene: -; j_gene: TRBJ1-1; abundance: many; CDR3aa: CASSFATEAFF; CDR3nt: TGTGCCAGCAGTTTCGCCACTGAAGCTTTCTTT
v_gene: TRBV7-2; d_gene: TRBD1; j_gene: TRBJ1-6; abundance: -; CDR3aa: CDSMTGREGSPLHF; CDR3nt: TGTGACTCAATGACAGGGAGGGAGGGTTCACCCCTCCACTTT
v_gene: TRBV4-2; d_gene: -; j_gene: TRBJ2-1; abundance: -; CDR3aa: CASSQDRGVSDEQFF; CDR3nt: TGTGCCAGCAGCCAAGACAGGGGGGTTTCGGATGAGCAGTTCTTC
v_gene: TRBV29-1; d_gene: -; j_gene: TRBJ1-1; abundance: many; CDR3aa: CSVEGVAFF; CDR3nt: TGCAGCGTTGAAGGAGTGGCTTTCTTT
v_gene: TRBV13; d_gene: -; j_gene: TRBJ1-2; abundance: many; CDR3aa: CASSLEVQGLDYGYTF; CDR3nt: TGTGCCAGCAGCTTAGAAGTGCAGGGGCTAGACTATGGCTACACCTTC
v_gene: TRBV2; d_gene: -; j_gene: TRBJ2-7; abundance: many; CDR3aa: CASSQIRDWLSYEQYF; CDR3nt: TGTGCCAGCAGTCAGATCCGGGACTGGCTATCCTACGAGCAGTACTTC
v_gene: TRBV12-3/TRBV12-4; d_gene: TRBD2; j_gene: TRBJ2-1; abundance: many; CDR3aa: CASSLYREVNEQFF; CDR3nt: TGTGCCAGCAGTTTGTATCGGGAGGTGAATGAGCAGTTCTTC
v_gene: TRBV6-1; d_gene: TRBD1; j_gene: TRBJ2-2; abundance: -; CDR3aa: CASLSGQASTNTGELFF; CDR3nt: TGTGCCAGCCTTTCGGGACAGGCTTCGACTAACACCGGGGAGCTGTTTTTT